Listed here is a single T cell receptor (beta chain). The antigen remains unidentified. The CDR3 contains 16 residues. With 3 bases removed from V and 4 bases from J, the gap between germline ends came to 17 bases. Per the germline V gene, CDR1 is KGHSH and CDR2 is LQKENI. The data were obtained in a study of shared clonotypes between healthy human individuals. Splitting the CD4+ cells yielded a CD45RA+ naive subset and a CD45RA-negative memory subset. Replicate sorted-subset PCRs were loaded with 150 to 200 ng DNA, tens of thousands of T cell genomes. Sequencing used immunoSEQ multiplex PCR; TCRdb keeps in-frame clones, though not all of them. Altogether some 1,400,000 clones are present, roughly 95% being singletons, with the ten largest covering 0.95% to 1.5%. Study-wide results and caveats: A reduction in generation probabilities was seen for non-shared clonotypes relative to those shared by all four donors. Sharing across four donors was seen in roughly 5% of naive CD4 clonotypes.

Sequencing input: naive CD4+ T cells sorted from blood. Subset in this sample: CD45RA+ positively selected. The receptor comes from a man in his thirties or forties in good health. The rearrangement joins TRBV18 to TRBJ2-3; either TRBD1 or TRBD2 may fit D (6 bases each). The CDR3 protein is CASSPPRRGPADTQYF. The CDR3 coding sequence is TGTGCCAGCTCACCTCCTAGACGGGGGCCGGCAGATACGCAGTATTTT.